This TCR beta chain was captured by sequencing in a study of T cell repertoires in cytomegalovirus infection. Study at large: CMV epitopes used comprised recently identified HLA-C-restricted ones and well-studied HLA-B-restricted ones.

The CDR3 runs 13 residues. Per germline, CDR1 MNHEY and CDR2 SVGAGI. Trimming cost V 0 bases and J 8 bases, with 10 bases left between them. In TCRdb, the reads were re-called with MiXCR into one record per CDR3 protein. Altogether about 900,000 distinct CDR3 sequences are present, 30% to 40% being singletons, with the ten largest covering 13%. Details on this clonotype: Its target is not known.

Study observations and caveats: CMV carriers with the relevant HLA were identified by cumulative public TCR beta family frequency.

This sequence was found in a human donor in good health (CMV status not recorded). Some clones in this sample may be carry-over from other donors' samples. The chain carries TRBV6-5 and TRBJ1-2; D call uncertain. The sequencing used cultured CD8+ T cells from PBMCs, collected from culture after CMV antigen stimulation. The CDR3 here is CASSYSSAGGYTF. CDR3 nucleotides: TGTGCCAGCAGTTACTCTTCGGCCGGCGGCTACACCTTC.